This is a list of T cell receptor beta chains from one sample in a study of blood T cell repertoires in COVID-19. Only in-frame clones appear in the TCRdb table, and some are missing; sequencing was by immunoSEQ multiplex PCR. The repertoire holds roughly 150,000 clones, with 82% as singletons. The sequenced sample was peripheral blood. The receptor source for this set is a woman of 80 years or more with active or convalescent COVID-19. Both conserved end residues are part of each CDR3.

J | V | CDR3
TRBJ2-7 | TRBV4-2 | CASSQAKRGYEQYF
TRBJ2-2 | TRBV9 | CASSVAGTGRGELFF
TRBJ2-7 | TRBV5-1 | CASSFTGTSGTYEQYF
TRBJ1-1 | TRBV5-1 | CASSLGGVNTEAFF
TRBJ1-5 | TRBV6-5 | CASEQGQRPQHF
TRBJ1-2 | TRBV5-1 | CASSEYRDRGKGYTF
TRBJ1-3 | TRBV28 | CASSTSSGNPGNTIYF
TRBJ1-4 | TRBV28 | CASSLGAPYEKLFF
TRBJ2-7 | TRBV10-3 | CAIRKTSGMNEQYF
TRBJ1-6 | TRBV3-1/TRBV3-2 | CASSQGGLGSPLHF
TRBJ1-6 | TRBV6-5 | CASSKDRTYYSPLHF
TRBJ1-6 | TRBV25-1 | CASSESRGDNSPLHF
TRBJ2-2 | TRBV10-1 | CASSEWDRGNTGELFF
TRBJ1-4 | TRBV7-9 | CASSPQGIGEKLFF
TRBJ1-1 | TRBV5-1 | CASSSWYAGTEAFF
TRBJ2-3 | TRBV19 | CASSIGGVGGTDTQYF
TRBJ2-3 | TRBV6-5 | CASSSTGEDTQYF
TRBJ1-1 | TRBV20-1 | CSASSGQNTEAFF
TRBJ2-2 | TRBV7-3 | CASSATGTGTGELFF
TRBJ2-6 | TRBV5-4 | CASSSQQGFSGANVLTF
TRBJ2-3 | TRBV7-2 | CASSLGTSADTQYF
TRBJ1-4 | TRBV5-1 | CASSRGTGGWTNEKLFF
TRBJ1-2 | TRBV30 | CAWSDRGRYYGYTF
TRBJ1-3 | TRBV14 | CASSQAQGGNTIYF
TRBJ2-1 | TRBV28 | CASLTIEHEQFF
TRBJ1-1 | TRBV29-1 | CSVLGSGQRNTEAFF
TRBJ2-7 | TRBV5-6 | CASSTGRISYEQYF
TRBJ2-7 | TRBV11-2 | CASSSGLAATYEQYF
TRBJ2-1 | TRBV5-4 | CASRKGASGSTFNEQFF
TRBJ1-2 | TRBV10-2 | CASSERGQGGTF
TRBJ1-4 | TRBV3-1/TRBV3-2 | CASSPKAGARGNEKLFF
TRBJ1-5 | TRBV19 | CASSSPPGTASNQPQHF
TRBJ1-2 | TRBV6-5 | CASTLRGRGYTF
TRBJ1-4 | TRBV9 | CASSDDRDEGEKLFF
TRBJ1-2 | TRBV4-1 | CASSEGTGTGYGYTF
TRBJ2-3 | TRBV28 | CASSPFDGGTDTQYF
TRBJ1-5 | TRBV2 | CASIAGELYSNQPQHF
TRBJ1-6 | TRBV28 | CASSLLRGLAGSPLHF
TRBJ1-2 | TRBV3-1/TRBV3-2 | CASSQEVRVIYGYTF
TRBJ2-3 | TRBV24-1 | CATSKRLTDTQYF
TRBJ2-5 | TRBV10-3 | CAIRGTSGIQETQYF
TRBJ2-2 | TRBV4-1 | CASSQERGTGELFF
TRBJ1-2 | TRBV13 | CASSSSPGQGNYGYTF
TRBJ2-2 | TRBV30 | CAWSGLAGLANTGELFF
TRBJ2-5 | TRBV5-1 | CASSPGLAGVMETQYF